The sequence of this TCR beta chain was determined in a study of regulatory T cells in long-lasting Graves disease. Arm-PCR of CDR3 regions with iRepertoire HTBI primers generated TCR beta libraries. TCRdb analysed the multiplex PCR reads with MiXCR anew, one entry per CDR3 protein. The sample contains over 650,000 distinct CDR3 sequences, 25% to 30% of which appear only once. Regarding time point: persistent/refractory GD, antithyroid drugs over 5 years with positive TRAb. RNA extracted from PBMCs served as the sequencing template. Sequences were derived from peripheral blood mononuclear cells (PBMCs), sampled when the disease was refractory, from a patient treated with antithyroid drugs. This sequence originates from a female donor with Graves disease.

The CDR3 DNA follows: TGTGCCAGTAGTATGCGGAGGGGAGCATCCTACGAGCAGTACTTC. Protein product: CASSMRRGASYEQYF. This chain uses TRBV19 with TRBJ2-7; possible D gene TRBD2, 6 bases. Germline V CDR1 and CDR2: LNHDA, SQIVND (reference sequence). The CDR3 totals 15 residues. The V gene lost 3 bases and the J gene lost 1 base, with 13 bases spanning the gap.